The source of this T cell receptor (beta chain) is a study of T-cell reconstitution after alpha-beta-depleted transplantation in children (dated by TCRdb to about 2016). For context, the study as a whole: The study quantitatively tracked T-cell immune reconstitution after TCRalphabeta/CD19-depleted allogeneic hematopoietic cell transplantation in children using TCR repertoire profiling.

The receptor library was made with PCR. Instrument on record: Illumina HiSeq 2500. TCR library preparation used molecular barcoding, with unique molecular identifiers applied to normalize quantification of the TCRbeta repertoire. TCRdb cleaned the public reads at Q25 with fastp, built clones with MiXCR and kept in-frame beta chains. Rows with one shared CDR3 protein collapse into an entry with the most common genes and DNA. The sample table lists about 540,000 distinct CDR3 sequences, about 17% of them with a count of one. More than 2.5% of the sample is held by the ten biggest clonotypes. A few counts support this clonotype. It has no known antigen specificity. No much larger clone is present one base from it, and per-base qualities are unavailable. V drops 6 bases and J drops 6 bases, leaving 10 bases in between. From a lookup of the germline V gene, CDR1 and CDR2 are SGHDN and FVKESK. The CDR3, from cysteine to phenylalanine, totals 12 residues. The read is trimmed to its CDR3 DNA, 36 bases read in frame from base 1.

The material was PBMCs from the stem cell graft donor, obtained from the stem cell graft. The clonotype comes from a human donor who donated a stem cell graft to a child with acute lymphoblastic leukemia. The chain couples TRBV14 to TRBJ2-3, with the D assignment possibly TRBD1 or TRBD2, given 5 matching bases for each. The CDR3 reads as follows: CASSQWGDTQYF. The sequence in DNA is TGTGCCAGCAGTCAATGGGGGGATACGCAGTATTTT.